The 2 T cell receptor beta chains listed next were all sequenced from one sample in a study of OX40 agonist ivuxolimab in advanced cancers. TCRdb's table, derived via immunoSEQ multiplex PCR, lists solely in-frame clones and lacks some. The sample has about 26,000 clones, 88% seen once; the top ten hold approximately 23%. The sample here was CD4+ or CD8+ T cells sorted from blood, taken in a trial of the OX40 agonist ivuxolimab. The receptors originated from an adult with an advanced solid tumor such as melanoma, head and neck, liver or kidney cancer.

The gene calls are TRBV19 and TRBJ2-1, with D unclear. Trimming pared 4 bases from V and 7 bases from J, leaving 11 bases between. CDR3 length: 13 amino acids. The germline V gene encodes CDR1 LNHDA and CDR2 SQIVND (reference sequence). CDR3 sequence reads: CASSTQEGNEQFF. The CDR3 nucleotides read TGTGCCAGTAGTACCCAGGAAGGGAATGAGCAGTTCTTC.

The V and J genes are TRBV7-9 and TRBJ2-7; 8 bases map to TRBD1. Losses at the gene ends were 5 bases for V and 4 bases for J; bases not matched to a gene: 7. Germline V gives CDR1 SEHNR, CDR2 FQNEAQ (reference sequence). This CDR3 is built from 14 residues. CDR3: CASSISQGAYEQYF. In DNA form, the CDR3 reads TGTGCCAGCAGCATTTCTCAGGGGGCATACGAGCAGTACTTC.